This T cell receptor (beta chain) was sequenced during a study of blood T cell repertoires in COVID-19. Across the whole study: Sites in the United States, Italy and Spain provided acute and convalescent COVID-19 samples. PBMCs, B-cell-depleted T cells, or T cells provided the cDNA or gDNA that made up the material.

The V gene end was trimmed by 5 bases and the J gene end by 2 bases; junction bases not matched to a gene: 6. The CDR3 length is 15 residues. Germline CDR1 reads LNHDA; CDR2 reads SQIVND (reference sequence). Here immunoSEQ multiplex PCR was the method, and the copy in TCRdb shows in-frame clones only, minus some. The table includes about 180,000 clones, around 85% detected once. Material for sequencing was peripheral blood. This chain uses TRBV19 with TRBJ2-5, with 9 positions matching TRBD2. The source is a man between 50 and 59 years old with active or convalescent COVID-19. CDR3 sequence (DNA): TGTGCCAGTAGTCGGTTAGCGGGGGAACAAGAGACCCAGTACTTC. This translates into CASSRLAGEQETQYF.